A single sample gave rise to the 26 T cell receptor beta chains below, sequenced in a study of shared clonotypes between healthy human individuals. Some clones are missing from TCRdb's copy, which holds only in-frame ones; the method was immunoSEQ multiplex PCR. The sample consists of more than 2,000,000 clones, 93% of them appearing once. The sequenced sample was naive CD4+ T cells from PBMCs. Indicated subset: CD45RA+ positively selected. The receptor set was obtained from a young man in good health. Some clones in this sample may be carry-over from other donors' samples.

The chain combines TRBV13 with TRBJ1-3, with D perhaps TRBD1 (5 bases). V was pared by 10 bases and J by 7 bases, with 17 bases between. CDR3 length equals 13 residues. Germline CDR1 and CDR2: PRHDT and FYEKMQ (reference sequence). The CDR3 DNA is TGTGCCACCCTGGGGCCTAAGGGTAACACCATATATTTT. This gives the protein CATLGPKGNTIYF.

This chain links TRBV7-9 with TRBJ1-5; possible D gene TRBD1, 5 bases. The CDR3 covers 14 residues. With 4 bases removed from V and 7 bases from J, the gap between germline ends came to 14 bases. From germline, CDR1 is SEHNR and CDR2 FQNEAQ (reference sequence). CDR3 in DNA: TGTGCCAGCAGCTCACCCAGGGAGGAGCAGCCCCAGCATTTT. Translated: CASSSPREEQPQHF.

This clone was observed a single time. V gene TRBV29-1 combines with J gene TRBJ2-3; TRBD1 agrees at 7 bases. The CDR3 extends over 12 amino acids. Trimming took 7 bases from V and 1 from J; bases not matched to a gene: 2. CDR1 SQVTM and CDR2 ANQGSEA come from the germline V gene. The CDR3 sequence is CSGGTGTDTQYF. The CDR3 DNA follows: TGCAGCGGGGGGACAGGCACAGATACGCAGTATTTT.

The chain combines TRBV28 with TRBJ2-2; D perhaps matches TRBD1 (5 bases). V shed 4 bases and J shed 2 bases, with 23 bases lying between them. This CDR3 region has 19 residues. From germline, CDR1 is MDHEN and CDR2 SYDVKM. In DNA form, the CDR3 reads TGTGCCAGCAGTTGGCCTCTACAGGTCCTAGGGTCTAACACCGGGGAGCTGTTTTTT. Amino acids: CASSWPLQVLGSNTGELFF.

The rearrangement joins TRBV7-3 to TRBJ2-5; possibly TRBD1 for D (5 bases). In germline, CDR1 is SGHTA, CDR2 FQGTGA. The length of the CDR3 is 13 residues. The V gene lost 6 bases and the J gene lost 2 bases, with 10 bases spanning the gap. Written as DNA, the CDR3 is TGTGCCAGCAGGGCCTCAGGGCAAGAGACCCAGTACTTC. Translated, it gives CASRASGQETQYF.

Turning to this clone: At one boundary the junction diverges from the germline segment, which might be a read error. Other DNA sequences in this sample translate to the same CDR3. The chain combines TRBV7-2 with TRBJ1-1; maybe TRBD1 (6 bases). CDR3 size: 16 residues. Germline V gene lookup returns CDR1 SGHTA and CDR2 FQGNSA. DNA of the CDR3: TGTGCCAGCAGCCGGACGAAGGGGGGAGGGAACACTGAAGCCTTCTTT. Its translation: CASSRTKGGGNTEAFF.

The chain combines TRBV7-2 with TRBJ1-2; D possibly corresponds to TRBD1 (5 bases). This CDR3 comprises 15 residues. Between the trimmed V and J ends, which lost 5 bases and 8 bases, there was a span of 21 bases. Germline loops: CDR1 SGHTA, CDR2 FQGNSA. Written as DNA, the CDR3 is TGTGCCAGCAGCCCTACAACCGGGACCCCTTGGGGCTACACCTTC. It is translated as CASSPTTGTPWGYTF.

As DNA, the CDR3 is TGTGCCAGCAGCTTTGGGTTCGTCGGGGCAGGCCGCAATCAGCCCCAGCATTTT. This gives the protein CASSFGFVGAGRNQPQHF. J is TRBJ1-5 and V is TRBV5-6; the D gene is possibly TRBD1 (5 bases). The ends were cut back, 2 bases at V and 2 bases at J, with 20 bases in the middle. Germline CDR1 is SGHDT and CDR2 is YYEEEE. The CDR3 has 18 amino acids. Full variable domain (missing parts from reference TRBV5-6 and TRBJ1-5): DAGVTQSPTHLIKTRGQQVTLRCSPKSGHDTVSWYQQALGQGPQFIFQYYEEEERQRGNFPDRFSGHQFPNYSSELNVNALLLGDSALYLCASSFGFVGAGRNQPQHFGDGTRLSIL.

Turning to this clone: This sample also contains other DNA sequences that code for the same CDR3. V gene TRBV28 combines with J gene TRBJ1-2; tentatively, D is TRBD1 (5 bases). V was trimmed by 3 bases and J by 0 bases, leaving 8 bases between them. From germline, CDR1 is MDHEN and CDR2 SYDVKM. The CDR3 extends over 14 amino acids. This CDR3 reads CASSLGQANYGYTF. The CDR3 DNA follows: TGTGCCAGCAGTTTGGGGCAGGCTAACTATGGCTACACCTTC.

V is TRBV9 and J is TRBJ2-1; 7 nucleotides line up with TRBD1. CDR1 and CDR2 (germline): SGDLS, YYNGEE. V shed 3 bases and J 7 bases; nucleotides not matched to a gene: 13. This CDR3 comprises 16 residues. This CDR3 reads CASSATQGWKANEQFF. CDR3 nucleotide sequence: TGTGCCAGCAGCGCGACACAGGGGTGGAAAGCTAATGAGCAGTTCTTC.

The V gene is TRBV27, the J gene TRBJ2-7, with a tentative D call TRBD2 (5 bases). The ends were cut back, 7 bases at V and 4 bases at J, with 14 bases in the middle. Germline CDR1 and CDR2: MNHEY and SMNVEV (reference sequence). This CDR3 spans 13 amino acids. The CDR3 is CASTEPAEYEQYF. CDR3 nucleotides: TGTGCCAGCACCGAACCAGCGGAATACGAGCAGTACTTC.

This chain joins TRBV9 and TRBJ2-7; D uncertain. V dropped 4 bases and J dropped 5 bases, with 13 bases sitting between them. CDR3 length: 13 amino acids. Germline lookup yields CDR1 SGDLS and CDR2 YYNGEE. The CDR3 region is CASSFVGRDEQYF. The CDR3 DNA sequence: TGTGCCAGCAGCTTCGTCGGACGGGACGAGCAGTACTTC.

The CDR3 DNA reads TGTGCCAGCAGTTCGGTCGGGACTGGTAATGAAAAACTGTTTTTT. Amino acid sequence: CASSSVGTGNEKLFF. V is TRBV28 and J is TRBJ1-4; D is possibly TRBD1 (5 bases). Trimming removed 4 bases at V and 4 bases at J, with 13 bases between. CDR3 size: 15 residues. Germline V gene data show CDR1 as MDHEN and CDR2 as SYDVKM.

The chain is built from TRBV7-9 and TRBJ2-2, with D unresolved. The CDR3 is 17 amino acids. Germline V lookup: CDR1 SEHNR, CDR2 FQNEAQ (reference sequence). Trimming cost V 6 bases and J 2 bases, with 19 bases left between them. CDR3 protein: CASSPHPTGLNTGELFF. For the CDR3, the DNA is TGTGCCAGCAGTCCTCATCCCACGGGCCTCAACACCGGGGAGCTGTTTTTT.

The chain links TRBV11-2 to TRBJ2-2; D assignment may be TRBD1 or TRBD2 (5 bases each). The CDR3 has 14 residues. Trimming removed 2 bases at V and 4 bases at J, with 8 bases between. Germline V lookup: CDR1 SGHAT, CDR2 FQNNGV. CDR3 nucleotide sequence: TGTGCCAGCAGCTTATTGGGGGTCACCGGGGAGCTGTTTTTT. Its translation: CASSLLGVTGELFF.

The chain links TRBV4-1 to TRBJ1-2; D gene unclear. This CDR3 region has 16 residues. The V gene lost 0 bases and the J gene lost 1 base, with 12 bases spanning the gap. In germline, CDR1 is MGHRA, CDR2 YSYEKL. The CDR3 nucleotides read TGCGCCAGCAGCCAAGAAGCAGGCATCCTTAACTATGGCTACACCTTC. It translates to CASSQEAGILNYGYTF.

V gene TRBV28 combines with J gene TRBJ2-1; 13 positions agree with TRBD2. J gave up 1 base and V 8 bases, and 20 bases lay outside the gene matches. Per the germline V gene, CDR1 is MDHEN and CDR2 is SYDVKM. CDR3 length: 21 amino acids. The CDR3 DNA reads TGTGCCAGCGGTCTACCGTGGGGGGCGGGACTAGCGGGAAGTTCCTACAATGAGCAGTTCTTC. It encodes CASGLPWGAGLAGSSYNEQFF.

In DNA, the CDR3 is TGCAGCGTCGAGGAGGGGGACCTACCCAACTATGGCTACACCTTC. Its protein is CSVEEGDLPNYGYTF. This sequence joins TRBV29-1 and TRBJ1-2; the D gene is possibly TRBD1 (6 bases). V was pared by 6 bases and J by 2 bases, with 19 bases between. Germline CDR1 SQVTM, CDR2 ANQGSEA. CDR3 length: 15 residues.

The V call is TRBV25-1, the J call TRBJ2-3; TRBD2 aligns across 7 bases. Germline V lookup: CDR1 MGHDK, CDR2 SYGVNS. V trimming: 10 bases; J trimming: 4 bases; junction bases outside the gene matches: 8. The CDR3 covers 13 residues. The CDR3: CAIGGDFPDTQYF. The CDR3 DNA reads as TGTGCCATTGGGGGGGATTTCCCAGATACGCAGTATTTT.

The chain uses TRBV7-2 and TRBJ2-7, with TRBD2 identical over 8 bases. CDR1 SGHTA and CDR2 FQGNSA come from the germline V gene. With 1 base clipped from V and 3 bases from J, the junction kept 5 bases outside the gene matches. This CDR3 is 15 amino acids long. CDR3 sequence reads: CASSLGLATNYEQYF. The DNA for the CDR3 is TGTGCCAGCAGCTTAGGACTAGCGACTAACTACGAGCAGTACTTC.

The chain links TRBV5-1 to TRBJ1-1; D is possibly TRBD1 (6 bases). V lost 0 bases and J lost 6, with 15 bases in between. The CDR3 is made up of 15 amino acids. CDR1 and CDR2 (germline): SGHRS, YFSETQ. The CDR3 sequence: CASSLDTGYSSEAFF. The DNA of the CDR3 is TGCGCCAGCAGCTTGGATACAGGGTACTCATCTGAAGCTTTCTTT.

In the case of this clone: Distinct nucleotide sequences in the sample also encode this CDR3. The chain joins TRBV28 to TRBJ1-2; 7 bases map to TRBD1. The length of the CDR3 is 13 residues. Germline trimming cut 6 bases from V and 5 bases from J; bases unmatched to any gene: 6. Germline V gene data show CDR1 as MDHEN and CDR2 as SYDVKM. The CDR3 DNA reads TGTGCCAGCAGCCTCTACAGGGGATATGGCTACACCTTC. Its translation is CASSLYRGYGYTF.

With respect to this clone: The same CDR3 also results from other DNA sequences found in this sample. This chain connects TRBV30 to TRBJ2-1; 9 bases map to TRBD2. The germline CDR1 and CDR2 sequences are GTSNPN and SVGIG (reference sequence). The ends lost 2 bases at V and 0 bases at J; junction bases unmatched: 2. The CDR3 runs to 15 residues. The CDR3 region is CAWSSSGSSYNEQFF. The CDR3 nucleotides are TGTGCCTGGAGTAGTAGCGGGAGCTCCTACAATGAGCAGTTCTTC.

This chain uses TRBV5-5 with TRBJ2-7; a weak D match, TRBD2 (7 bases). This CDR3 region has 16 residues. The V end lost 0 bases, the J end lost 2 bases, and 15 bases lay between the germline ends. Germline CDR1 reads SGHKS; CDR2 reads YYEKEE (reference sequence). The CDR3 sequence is CASSLDGGGRPYEQYF. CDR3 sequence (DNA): TGTGCCAGCAGCTTGGACGGGGGCGGGAGACCCTACGAGCAGTACTTC.

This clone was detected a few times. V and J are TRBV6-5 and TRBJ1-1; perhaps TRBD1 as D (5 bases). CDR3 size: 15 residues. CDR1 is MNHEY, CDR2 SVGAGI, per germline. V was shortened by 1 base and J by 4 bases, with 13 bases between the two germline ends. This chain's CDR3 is CASSYLGVVGTEAFF. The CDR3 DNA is TGTGCCAGCAGTTACTTGGGGGTTGTGGGCACTGAAGCTTTCTTT.

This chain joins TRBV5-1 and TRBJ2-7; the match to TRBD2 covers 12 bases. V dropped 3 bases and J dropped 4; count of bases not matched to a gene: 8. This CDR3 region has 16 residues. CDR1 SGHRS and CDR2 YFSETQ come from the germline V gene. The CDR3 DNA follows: TGCGCCAGCAGCTGGGGACTAGCGGGCAAAAAATACGAGCAGTACTTC. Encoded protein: CASSWGLAGKKYEQYF.